Following are 16 T cell receptor beta chains from one sample sequenced in a study of CD8 T cells in ankylosing spondylitis. MiXCR was run by TCRdb on the 5' RACE reads, yielding one entry per CDR3 protein. The table includes more than 600,000 distinct CDR3 sequences, roughly 19% detected once. No antigens are known for them. Study conclusions and caveats: There was a TCR beta motif, made of several highly homologous variants, that appeared characteristic of ankylosing spondylitis blood.

The sample taken for sequencing was blood, either unsorted or a sorted T cell fraction (not recorded which). The receptors here all came from a male donor with ankylosing spondylitis.

This clonotype appeared many times. The gene calls are TRBV28 and TRBJ1-6; D not certain. The CDR3 loop spans 13 amino acids. Deletions cut 1 base from V and 5 bases from J, with 3 bases between. Germline V gene lookup returns CDR1 MDHEN and CDR2 SYDVKM. CDR3 nucleotide sequence: TGTGCCAGCAGTTTATCAAATAATTCACCCCTCCACTTT. The encoded protein is CASSLSNNSPLHF.

The table lists this clonotype with a count of one. This chain uses TRBV19 with TRBJ2-1, with 7 bases that match TRBD2. The junction had 3 bases not matched to a gene; V was cut back by 6 bases and J by 4 bases. The CDR3 has 13 amino acids. Per germline, CDR1 LNHDA and CDR2 SQIVND (reference sequence). In DNA form, the CDR3 reads TGTGCCAGTAGCCGGGACTATTACAATGAGCAGTTCTTC. Translating gives CASSRDYYNEQFF.

This clonotype was observed many times. V and J are TRBV12-3 or TRBV12-4 and TRBJ2-5; 14 bases map to TRBD2. This CDR3 comprises 16 residues. V shed 3 bases, J shed 4 bases, and the junction held 4 bases outside the gene matches. The CDR3 here is CASSFQGTSGRETQYF. CDR3 DNA sequence: TGTGCCAGCAGTTTTCAGGGGACTAGCGGGAGAGAGACCCAGTACTTC.

This clonotype has just a few counts. This chain connects TRBV20-1 to TRBJ1-5; 7 nucleotides agree with TRBD1. CDR3 length: 14 amino acids. V lost 3 bases and J lost 2; bases outside the gene matches: 4. Germline V gene sequence: CDR1 DFQATT, CDR2 SNEGSKA (reference sequence). The CDR3 sequence is CSASRQGRNQPQHF. Written as DNA, the CDR3 is TGCAGTGCTAGCAGACAGGGACGCAATCAGCCCCAGCATTTT.

This clonotype has a handful of counts. The rearrangement uses TRBV5-1 and TRBJ2-5, with TRBD2 matching 16 bases. Germline V gives CDR1 SGHRS, CDR2 YFSETQ. The CDR3 consists of 16 residues. V was clipped by 7 bases and J by 5 bases; unmatched bases: 8. The CDR3 region is CASRGLAGGPDETQYF. The CDR3 DNA reads TGCGCCAGCCGGGGACTAGCGGGGGGGCCTGATGAGACCCAGTACTTC.

V and J are TRBV11-2 and TRBJ1-3, with D tentatively TRBD1 (5 bases). V was shortened by 0 bases and J by 1 base, with 10 bases between the two germline ends. The CDR3 consists of 16 residues. Germline CDR1 and CDR2: SGHAT and FQNNGV. Written as DNA, the CDR3 is TGTGCCAGCAGCTTAGAGGTTCGGGGGTCTGGAAACACCATATATTTT. This translates into CASSLEVRGSGNTIYF.

The sample holds a few counts of this clonotype. The V and J genes are TRBV4-1 and TRBJ2-7; TRBD2 agrees at 7 bases. With 0 bases clipped from V and 1 base from J, the junction kept 3 bases outside the gene matches. Germline V gene sequence: CDR1 MGHRA, CDR2 YSYEKL. The CDR3 contains 15 residues. CDR3 protein: CASSQDGRTSYEQYF. Written as DNA, the CDR3 is TGCGCCAGCAGCCAAGACGGGAGGACTTCCTACGAGCAGTACTTC.

The chain couples TRBV12-3 or TRBV12-4 to TRBJ1-5; 8 bases fit TRBD1. The CDR3 is 16 residues long. Trimming took 5 bases from V and 5 from J; bases not matched to a gene: 11. The CDR3, as DNA: TGTGCCAGCAGTCTACAGGGGGTAGGGGCGGATCAGCCCCAGCATTTT. The encoded protein is CASSLQGVGADQPQHF.

This clonotype was found a few times. The chain joins TRBV28 to TRBJ1-2; D not resolved. CDR1 is MDHEN and CDR2 is SYDVKM in the germline V gene. The CDR3 totals 13 residues. The V end lost 5 bases, the J end lost 5 bases, and 12 bases lay between the germline ends. In DNA, the CDR3 is TGTGCCAGCAGTCGGACGAGAAGTTATGGCTACACCTTC. Its translation: CASSRTRSYGYTF.

In the case of this clonotype: The junction departs from the called germline gene at one end, perhaps through a read error. The CDR3 nucleotides read TGTGCCAGCCGTTTAGACAGTTACAATGAGCAGTTCTTC. This sequence encodes CASRLDSYNEQFF. The chain links TRBV28 to TRBJ2-1; perhaps TRBD1 as D (5 bases). CDR3 length: 13 amino acids. The germline gives CDR1 MDHEN, CDR2 SYDVKM.

This clonotype has more than one count but fewer than ten. This sequence joins TRBV27 and TRBJ2-3, with 8 bases fitting TRBD1. The CDR3 is 17 amino acids. V lost 5 bases to trimming and J lost 4 bases; unmatched junction nucleotides: 14. Germline V CDR1 and CDR2: MNHEY, SMNVEV (reference sequence). For the CDR3, the DNA is TGTGCCAGCAGTAAACACGCCAGGGGGCTTGGGGCAGATACGCAGTATTTT. It encodes CASSKHARGLGADTQYF.

This rearrangement joins TRBV11-3 to TRBJ2-7; D unresolved. The CDR3 loop spans 14 amino acids. Germline V gives CDR1 SGHNT, CDR2 YENEEA. The V end was cut by 8 bases, the J end by 6 bases, with 20 bases between. This CDR3 reads CASASPAEPLEQYF. Here the CDR3 DNA reads TGTGCCAGCGCTTCCCCTGCGGAACCGCTCGAGCAGTACTTC.

The chain has TRBV20-1 and TRBJ2-5; D unclear. Germline loops: CDR1 DFQATT, CDR2 SNEGSKA (reference sequence). Trimming left V 0 bases short and J 3 bases short, with 11 bases between. The CDR3 is 14 residues long. The CDR3 protein is CSARDPLVEETQYF. CDR3 DNA sequence: TGCAGTGCTAGAGATCCGCTAGTTGAAGAGACCCAGTACTTC.

This clonotype has just a few counts. J is TRBJ2-2 and V is TRBV3-1; D unresolved. The germline CDR1 and CDR2 sequences are LGHDT and YNNKEL (reference sequence). Trimming left V 0 bases short and J 6 bases short, with 8 bases between. There are 14 residues in the CDR3. For the CDR3, the DNA is TGTGCCAGCAGCCAAGAAGGAGTGGCCGGGGAGCTGTTTTTT. It specifies CASSQEGVAGELFF. The entire variable domain, with the rest obtained from reference TRBV3-1 and TRBJ2-2, is as follows: DTAVSQTPKYLVTQMGNDKSIKCEQNLGHDTMYWYKQDSKKFLKIMFSYNNKELIINETVPNRFSPKSPDKAHLNLHINSLELGDSAVYFCASSQEGVAGELFFGEGSRLTVL.

The chain links TRBV27 to TRBJ1-1; D uncertain. V lost 4 bases and J lost 7, with 16 bases in between. Germline V gives CDR1 MNHEY, CDR2 SMNVEV (reference sequence). The CDR3 spans 14 residues. In DNA, the CDR3 is TGTGCCAGCAGTTCCCCGGACCCCGCGGGTGAAGCTTTCTTT. Translation: CASSSPDPAGEAFF.

V and J are TRBV29-1 and TRBJ1-1; D is perhaps TRBD1 (5 bases). Germline V CDR1 and CDR2: SQVTM, ANQGSEA. Trimming removed 3 bases from V and 8 bases from J, with 16 bases in between. This CDR3 has 13 amino acids. The CDR3 here is CSVEGVWGREAFF. The CDR3 DNA sequence: TGCAGCGTTGAGGGGGTATGGGGACGGGAAGCTTTCTTT.